The TCR beta chain described here comes from a study of T cell responses to AZD1222 COVID-19 vaccine. Study observations and caveats: The donor group comprised mostly white British people and more females; the analysis possibly underestimated clonal diversity.

Sequenced by immunoSEQ multiplex PCR; TCRdb stores in-frame clones only, minus some. The sample holds 95,000 or so clones, roughly 90% seen once. Note on this clone: Its antigen is as yet unknown.

V lost 5 bases and J 7 bases, leaving 12 bases between the germline ends. Germline V gene sequence: CDR1 KGHSH, CDR2 LQKENI. The CDR3 extends over 13 amino acids. This specimen was peripheral blood, taken 28 days after the second AZD1222 dose. The chain has TRBV18 and TRBJ2-1; D may match TRBD1 or TRBD2 (5 bases each). This clonotype was sampled from an adult who received the AZD1222 COVID-19 vaccine. The CDR3 DNA reads as TGTGCCAGCTCATCGCTGGGGGAAAATGAGCAGTTCTTC. Translation: CASSSLGENEQFF.